A selection of T cell receptor beta chains follows, all from one sample in a study of cytomegalovirus exposure and HLA in healthy donors. The assay was immunoSEQ multiplex PCR, and TCRdb's table has in-frame clones only and misses some. Here the sample spans roughly 120,000 clones, under 80% being singletons. Sequencing was carried out using PBMCs. Receptor source: a woman in her 40s in good health and CMV-seropositive. CDR3s include the opening cysteine and the closing phenylalanine or tryptophan. A D gene is named only where the DNA matches it firmly. A clone size is listed for some rows: how often the clone was seen (once, few, many), or a class if it is expanded.

>NA|TRBV9|TRBJ2-1|NA
TGTGCCAGCAGCGTAGAGACCCTCGGGGGCAATGAGCAGTTCTTC
CASSVETLGGNEQFF
>few|TRBV19|TRBJ1-1|NA
TGTGCCAGTAGTATGGGGCGGCGAAGGGAATCGGAAGCTTTCTTT
CASSMGRRRESEAFF
>NA|TRBV27|TRBJ2-7|NA
TGTGCCAGCAGTTTCTCCCCGGGCAGGGTGAGGGAGCAGTACTTC
CASSFSPGRVREQYF
>NA|TRBV2|TRBJ2-7|TRBD1
TGTGCCAGCAGTAAAGCCGGACAGGGGCTTTCCTACGAGCAGTACTTC
CASSKAGQGLSYEQYF
>NA|TRBV5-1|TRBJ1-1|TRBD1
TGCGCCAGCAGCTTCTCGACAGGGGGTTATGCTGAAGCTTTCTTT
CASSFSTGGYAEAFF
>NA|TRBV19|TRBJ1-5|NA
TGTGCCAGTAGTATCACAGGGAGCAATCAGCCCCAGCATTTT
CASSITGSNQPQHF
>few|TRBV7-9|TRBJ2-2|NA
TGTTCCAGCAGCTTAGCAGGGGCGAACACCGGGGAGCTGTTTTTT
CSSSLAGANTGELFF
>NA|TRBV6-4|TRBJ2-4|TRBD2
TGTGCCAGCCCGGGACTAGCGGGGGTGGGGGGTTCCAAAAACATTCAGTACTTC
CASPGLAGVGGSKNIQYF
>NA|TRBV4-3|TRBJ2-2|NA
TGCGCCTCCATGTATTGGGGTGGCGGGACCGGGGAGCTGTTTTTT
CASMYWGGGTGELFF
>NA|TRBV4-1|TRBJ2-7|TRBD2
TGCGCCAGCAGCCTGGGGGGACTAGCGAATTCCTACGAGCAGTACTTC
CASSLGGLANSYEQYF
>few|TRBV11-3|TRBJ2-2|TRBD2
TGTGCCAGCAGCCGTGGACTAGCGGAGGAGGGTACCGGGGAGCTGTTTTTT
CASSRGLAEEGTGELFF
>NA|TRBV15|TRBJ1-2|NA
TGTGCCACCAGCAGAGTCGGGGGGCGGGGATCCGGTGGCTACACCTTC
CATSRVGGRGSGGYTF
>NA|TRBV7-2|TRBJ2-3|NA
TGTGCCAGCAGCTTAGCCTCGACTAGCACAGATACGCAGTATTTT
CASSLASTSTDTQYF
>NA|TRBV14|TRBJ2-1|TRBD2
TGTGCCAGCAGCTCTACTAGCGGGAGGGACAATGAGCAGTTCTTC
CASSSTSGRDNEQFF
>NA|TRBV7-9|TRBJ1-4|NA
TGTGCCAGCAGCTTAGGGACAGCTTATAATGAAAAACTGTTTTTT
CASSLGTAYNEKLFF
>NA|TRBV5-1|TRBJ2-1|TRBD2
TGCGCCAGCAGCCCCGGGACTAGTATTAATGAGCAGTTCTTC
CASSPGTSINEQFF
>once|TRBV19|TRBJ1-3|NA
TGTGCCAGTAGTCCCGGGACATTTGGAAACACCATATATTTT
CASSPGTFGNTIYF
>NA|TRBV30|TRBJ1-5|TRBD1
TGTGCCTGGAGTGTACCCCCGGGACAGGGGGCTGGCAATCAGCCCCAGCATTTT
CAWSVPPGQGAGNQPQHF
>few|TRBV4-3|TRBJ1-5|TRBD1
TGCGCCAGCAGCCAAGATAACAGGGGTTATCAGCCCCAGCATTTT
CASSQDNRGYQPQHF
>NA|TRBV5-1|TRBJ1-5|TRBD1
TGCGCCAGCAGCTTGGACAGGGGCAACAATCAGCCCCAGCATTTT
CASSLDRGNNQPQHF
>NA|TRBV29-1|TRBJ1-2|TRBD1
TGCAGCGTACTACAGGGGTTAGGGAAGGACTATGGCTACACCTTC
CSVLQGLGKDYGYTF
>few|TRBV11-1|TRBJ2-1|NA
TGTGCCAGCAGCCCCGGACTAGGGGGGTCGAGGGAGCAGTTCTTC
CASSPGLGGSREQFF
>NA|TRBV5-6|TRBJ1-2|TRBD1
TGTGCCAGCAGCTTTCTAGGGGGCGCGGTGAGCTATGGCTACACCTTC
CASSFLGGAVSYGYTF
>few|TRBV19|TRBJ1-1|NA
TGTGCCAGTAGTATCCGACAGGCGAACACTGAAGCTTTCTTT
CASSIRQANTEAFF
>NA|TRBV7-9|TRBJ2-1|TRBD1
TGTGCCAGCAGCTTAGTTCAGGGGGCCGGGAATGAGCAGTTCTTC
CASSLVQGAGNEQFF
>NA|TRBV7-3|TRBJ2-3|TRBD2
TGTGCCAGCAGCTCCCCTCGTGGGACTAGCGGGGGGAGGGGAGGAGATACGCAGTATTTT
CASSSPRGTSGGRGGDTQYF
>NA|TRBV21-1|TRBJ2-5|NA
TGTGCCAGCAGCAAAGAGGTCGGGAAACAAGAGACCCAGTACTTC
CASSKEVGKQETQYF
>NA|TRBV19|TRBJ1-4|TRBD1
TGTGCCAGTAGGCTGGGACAGGGGTCTGAAAAACTGTTTTTT
CASRLGQGSEKLFF
>NA|TRBV18|TRBJ2-6|TRBD1
TGTGCCAGCTCAACGACAGGGGTCGGGGCCAACGTCCTGACTTTC
CASSTTGVGANVLTF
>NA|TRBV2|TRBJ2-3|TRBD2
TGTGCCAGCAGTACCGGACTAGCGGGAGGCTGGGATACGCAGTATTTT
CASSTGLAGGWDTQYF
>NA|TRBV19|TRBJ2-1|NA
TGTGCCAGTAGCCTGGGGGGACAGATTTACAATGAGCAGTTCTTC
CASSLGGQIYNEQFF
>NA|TRBV14|TRBJ2-3|NA
TGTGCCAGCAGCCAAGTTGGGGGACTTCATTCCACAGATACGCAGTATTTT
CASSQVGGLHSTDTQYF
>NA|TRBV2|TRBJ2-7|NA
TGTGCCAGCAGTGTCCAAGGGGCGGACTACGAGCAGTACTTC
CASSVQGADYEQYF
>once|TRBV4-1|TRBJ2-5|TRBD1
TGCGCCAGCAGCCAGCGTCGTTATCCGGGACAGGGGGCCGGGGAGACCCAGTACTTC
CASSQRRYPGQGAGETQYF
>NA|TRBV7-2|TRBJ1-2|NA
TGTGCCAGCAGCTTTTTTGCAGGGGATAACTATGGCTACACCTTC
CASSFFAGDNYGYTF
>NA|TRBV6-5|TRBJ2-5|NA
TGTGCCAGCAGCCTCGCCAGGCAAGAGACCCAGTACTTC
CASSLARQETQYF
>NA|TRBV5-1|TRBJ2-7|NA
TGCGCCAGCAGCTCCGGGGAACCCTACGAGCAGTACTTC
CASSSGEPYEQYF